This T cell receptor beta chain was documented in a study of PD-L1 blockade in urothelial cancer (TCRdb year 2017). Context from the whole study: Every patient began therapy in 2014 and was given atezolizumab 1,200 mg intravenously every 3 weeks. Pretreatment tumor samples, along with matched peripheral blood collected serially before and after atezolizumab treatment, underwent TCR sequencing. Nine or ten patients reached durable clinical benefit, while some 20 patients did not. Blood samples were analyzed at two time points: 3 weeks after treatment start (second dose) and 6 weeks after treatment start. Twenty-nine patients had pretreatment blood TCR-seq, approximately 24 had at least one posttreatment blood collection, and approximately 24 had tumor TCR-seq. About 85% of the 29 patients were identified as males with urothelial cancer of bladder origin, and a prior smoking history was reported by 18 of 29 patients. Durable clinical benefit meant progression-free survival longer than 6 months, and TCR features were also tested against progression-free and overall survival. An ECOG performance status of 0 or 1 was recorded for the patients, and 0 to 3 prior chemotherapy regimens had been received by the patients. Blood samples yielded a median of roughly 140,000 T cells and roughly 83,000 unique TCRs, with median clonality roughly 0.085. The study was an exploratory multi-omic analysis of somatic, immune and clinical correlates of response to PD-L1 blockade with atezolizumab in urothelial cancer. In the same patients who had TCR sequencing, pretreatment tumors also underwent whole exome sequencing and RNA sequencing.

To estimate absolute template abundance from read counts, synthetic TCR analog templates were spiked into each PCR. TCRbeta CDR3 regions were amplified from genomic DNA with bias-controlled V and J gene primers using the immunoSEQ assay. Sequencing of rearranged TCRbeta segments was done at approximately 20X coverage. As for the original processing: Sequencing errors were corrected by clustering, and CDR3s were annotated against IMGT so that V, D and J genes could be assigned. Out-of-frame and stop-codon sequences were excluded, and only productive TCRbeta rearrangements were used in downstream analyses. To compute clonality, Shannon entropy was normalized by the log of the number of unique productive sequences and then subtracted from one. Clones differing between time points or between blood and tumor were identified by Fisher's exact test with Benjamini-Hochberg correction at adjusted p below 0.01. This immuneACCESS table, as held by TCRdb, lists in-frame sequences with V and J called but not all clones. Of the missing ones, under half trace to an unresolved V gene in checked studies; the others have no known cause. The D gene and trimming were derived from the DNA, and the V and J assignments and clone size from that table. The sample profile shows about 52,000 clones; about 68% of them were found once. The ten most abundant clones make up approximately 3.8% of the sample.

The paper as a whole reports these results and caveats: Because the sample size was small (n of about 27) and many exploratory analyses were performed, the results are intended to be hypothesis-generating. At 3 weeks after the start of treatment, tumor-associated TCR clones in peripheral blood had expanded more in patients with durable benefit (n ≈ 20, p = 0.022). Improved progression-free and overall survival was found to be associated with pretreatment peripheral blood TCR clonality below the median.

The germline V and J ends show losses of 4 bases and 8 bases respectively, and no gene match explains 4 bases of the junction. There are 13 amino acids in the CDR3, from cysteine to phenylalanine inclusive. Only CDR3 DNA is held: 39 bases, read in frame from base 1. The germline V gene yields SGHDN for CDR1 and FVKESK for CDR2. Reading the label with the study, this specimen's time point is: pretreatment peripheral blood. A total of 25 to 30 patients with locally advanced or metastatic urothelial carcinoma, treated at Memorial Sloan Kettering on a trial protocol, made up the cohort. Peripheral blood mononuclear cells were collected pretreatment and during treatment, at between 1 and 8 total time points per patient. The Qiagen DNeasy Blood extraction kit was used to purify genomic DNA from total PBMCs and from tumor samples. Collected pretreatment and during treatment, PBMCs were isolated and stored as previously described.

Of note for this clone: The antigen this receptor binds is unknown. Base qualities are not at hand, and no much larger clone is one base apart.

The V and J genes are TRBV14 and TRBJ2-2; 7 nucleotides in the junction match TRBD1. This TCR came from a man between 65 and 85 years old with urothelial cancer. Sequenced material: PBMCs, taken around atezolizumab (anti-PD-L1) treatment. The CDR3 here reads CASSRDRVGELFF. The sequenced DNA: TGTGCCAGCAGCCGAGACAGGGTAGGGGAGCTGTTTTTT.